Listed below are T cell receptor beta chains from one sample, sequenced in a study of spatial heterogeneity in lung cancer. TCRdb reprocessed the 5' RACE reads with MiXCR, giving one entry per CDR3 protein. The sample carries about 11,000 distinct CDR3 sequences, 9.5% to 13% recorded once. The sample was lung tumor tissue, taken at surgery. These TCRs come from a female donor with early-stage non-small cell lung cancer. The CDR3 runs from the conserved cysteine through the conserved F or W. The order of the fields is V gene, D gene, clone size, J gene, CDR3 DNA, CDR3 protein. D genes are given only for firm matches. Clone size appears in some rows only: once, few, many, or a class for an expanded clone.

TRBV20-1,NA,once,TRBJ2-7,TGCAGTGCTCACCGGGACGGGAGCTCCTACGAACAGTACTTC,CSAHRDGSSYEQYF
TRBV4-1,NA,medium-sized,TRBJ1-2,TGCGCCAGCAGCCAAGTGAAAGGGGGGCGAATTGGCTACACCTTC,CASSQVKGGRIGYTF
TRBV3-1,TRBD1,few,TRBJ1-2,TGTGCCAGCAGCCACTTACCCCCTGGGAGGACAGGGGGCTATGGCTACACCTTC,CASSHLPPGRTGGYGYTF
TRBV3-1,NA,NA,TRBJ2-3,TGTGCCAGCAACAAGTGGGGGGCCAGCACAGATACGCAGTATTTT,CASNKWGASTDTQYF
TRBV5-5,NA,medium-sized,TRBJ2-7,TGTGCCAGCAGCTTGGCGGGGGCCCCCTACGAGCAGTACTTC,CASSLAGAPYEQYF
TRBV7-2,NA,many,TRBJ2-7,TGTGCCAGCAGCTTAATAGCAGGAACCCACGAGCAGTACTTC,CASSLIAGTHEQYF
TRBV7-6,NA,NA,TRBJ1-1,TGTGCCAGCAGCGCTGAACAGGGCGGTGACACTGAAGCTTTCTTT,CASSAEQGGDTEAFF
TRBV7-2,TRBD2,many,TRBJ2-7,TGTGCCAGCAGCAAGACTAGCGGGGGCTATTACGAGCAGTACTTC,CASSKTSGGYYEQYF
TRBV27,NA,NA,TRBJ1-6,TGTGCCAGCCAGGGACGGCCCTATAATTCACCCCTCCACTTT,CASQGRPYNSPLHF
TRBV9,TRBD1,NA,TRBJ2-2,TGTGCCAGCAGCGTAGGCAGGGGGCGTCTCACCGGGGAGCTGTTTTTT,CASSVGRGRLTGELFF
TRBV6-2/TRBV6-3,NA,NA,TRBJ2-7,TGTGCCAGCAGTCGGTGGGGGTACGAGCAGTACTTC,CASSRWGYEQYF
TRBV4-1,NA,many,TRBJ1-2,TGCGCCAGCAGCCAAGGAACAGACGCAAATGGCTACACCTTC,CASSQGTDANGYTF
TRBV14,TRBD1,once,TRBJ1-2,TGTGCCAGCAGCCCCGGGACAGTATATGGCTACACCTTC,CASSPGTVYGYTF
TRBV18,NA,NA,TRBJ1-1,TGTGCCAGCTCGCCCGGACTGAACACTGAAGCTTTCTTT,CASSPGLNTEAFF
TRBV7-8,NA,NA,TRBJ2-7,TGTGCCAGCAGCTCCCCGGGGGCGGGACAACCGATAACCTACGAGCAGTACTTC,CASSSPGAGQPITYEQYF
TRBV7-9,NA,many,TRBJ1-5,TGTGCCAGCAGCTTGACAGGTCAGCCCCAGCATTTT,CASSLTGQPQHF
TRBV27,NA,many,TRBJ2-2,TGTGCCAGCAGTTTCCAAAGTGTCGTCGCGGCCGGGGAGCTGTTTTTT,CASSFQSVVAAGELFF
TRBV5-1,NA,many,TRBJ2-1,TGCGCCAGCAGCTTGGGTTCGGGTAGTTCGTTCTTC,CASSLGSGSSFF
TRBV20-1,NA,many,TRBJ1-5,TGCAGTGCCAAACCTCAGGGTCAGCCCCAGCATTTT,CSAKPQGQPQHF
TRBV25-1,TRBD1,many,TRBJ2-2,TGTGCCAGCAGAAAACAGGGGATCGGGGAGCTGTTTTTT,CASRKQGIGELFF
TRBV6-6,TRBD2,many,TRBJ2-3,TGTGCCAGCAGTTCCGCCTCGACTAGCGGGAGGGCAGATACGCAGTATTTT,CASSSASTSGRADTQYF
TRBV6-1,NA,many,TRBJ1-1,TGTGCCAGCAGTGAAGCGTTACAGTTTAACACTGAAGCTTTCTTT,CASSEALQFNTEAFF
TRBV20-1,TRBD2,NA,TRBJ2-6,TGCAGTGCTATCCCCCTCTGGGCGGGAGGCTCTGGGGCCAACGTCCTGACTTTC,CSAIPLWAGGSGANVLTF
TRBV6-2/TRBV6-3,NA,many,TRBJ1-5,TGTGCCACCACCCGCGGTAGCAATCAGCCCCAGCATTTT,CATTRGSNQPQHF
TRBV4-3,TRBD2,few,TRBJ2-3,TGCGCCAGCAGCCAAGACTTCCCAACTAGCGGGGGGGGTACGCAGTATTTT,CASSQDFPTSGGGTQYF
TRBV20-1,NA,many,TRBJ2-1,TGCAGTGCTAGTGAGCTTCTCGGGGATTCCAATGAGCAGTTCTTC,CSASELLGDSNEQFF
TRBV20-1,TRBD2,many,TRBJ2-3,TGCAGTGGGATGTCTAGCGGGAGGGGTGATACGCAGTATTTT,CSGMSSGRGDTQYF
TRBV7-9,NA,many,TRBJ2-5,TGTGCCAGCAGCTTAGATGCCTACCAAGAGACCCAGTACTTC,CASSLDAYQETQYF
TRBV5-6,TRBD2,many,TRBJ2-5,TGTGCCAGCAGCTTGCCTACACCGGGAGGGCCGGCGGAGGAGACCCAGTACTTC,CASSLPTPGGPAEETQYF
TRBV12-3/TRBV12-4,NA,many,TRBJ1-3,TGTGCCAGCAGTTTAGGACAGGTTCTAGGCTCTGGAAACACCATATATTTT,CASSLGQVLGSGNTIYF
TRBV20-1,NA,many,TRBJ2-4,TGCAGTGCTAGCGGCAGCCTTCTGAACATTCAGTACTTC,CSASGSLLNIQYF
TRBV12-3/TRBV12-4,NA,many,TRBJ2-7,TGTGCCAGCAGTAAAGGACAAACTGGGGAGCAGTACTTC,CASSKGQTGEQYF
TRBV4-1,TRBD2,NA,TRBJ2-2,TGCGCCAGCAGCCAAGATAGACCGGGGGGTAACACCGGGGAGCTGTTTTTT,CASSQDRPGGNTGELFF
TRBV11-2,NA,many,TRBJ2-7,TGTGCCAGCAGCCTCCTTCTAGGGCTGGACGAGCAGTACTTC,CASSLLLGLDEQYF
TRBV30,NA,NA,TRBJ1-1,TGTGCCTGGAGTGTCGGGGGACCGAACACTGAAGCTTTCTTT,CAWSVGGPNTEAFF
TRBV29-1,NA,many,TRBJ2-2,TGCAGCGGCGAGGCGAACACCGGGGAGCTGTTTTTT,CSGEANTGELFF
TRBV6-6,NA,medium-sized,TRBJ2-5,TGTGCCAGCAGTTTACAAGAGACCCAGTACTTC,CASSLQETQYF
TRBV2,NA,few,TRBJ2-2,TGTGCCAGCACCCACCGGGGGGCAATCGGGGAGCTGTTTTTT,CASTHRGAIGELFF
TRBV18,NA,few,TRBJ2-2,TGTGCCAGCTCACCCCCGGGAACAGGAACGAACACCGGGGAGCTGTTTTTT,CASSPPGTGTNTGELFF
TRBV6-1,NA,many,TRBJ1-4,TGTGCCAGCAGTGGTGGGAATCTGGATGAAAAACTGTTTTTT,CASSGGNLDEKLFF
TRBV19,NA,few,TRBJ1-4,TGTGCCAGTAGCAATCGGGGGCGGATTAATGAAAAACTGTTTTTT,CASSNRGRINEKLFF
TRBV13,NA,medium-sized,TRBJ1-1,TGTGCCAGCAGCCCCACGGGACATGGTGGCACTGAAGCTTTCTTT,CASSPTGHGGTEAFF